This is a list of T cell receptor beta chains from one sample in a study of T cell responses to AZD1222 COVID-19 vaccine. Repertoires were generated with immunoSEQ multiplex PCR, while TCRdb's copy carries only in-frame clones and drops some. The sample lists roughly 160,000 clones, 80% to 90% occurring once. The source was peripheral blood, collected on day 0 of AZD1222 vaccination. Receptors were obtained from an adult in good health. Each CDR3 is given with its conserved first and last residue. D genes are given only for firm matches. Clone size appears in some rows only: once, few, many, or a class for an expanded clone.

d_gene: NA; j_gene: TRBJ1-2; v_gene: TRBV2; abundance: NA; CDR3nt: TGTGCCAGCAGTGAAGCGCTCACAGCTAACTATGGCTACACCTTC; CDR3aa: CASSEALTANYGYTF
d_gene: NA; j_gene: TRBJ1-1; v_gene: TRBV29-1; abundance: NA; CDR3nt: TGCAGCGTTCAACCGGGACAACTGAACACTGAAACTTTCTTT; CDR3aa: CSVQPGQLNTETFF
d_gene: NA; j_gene: TRBJ1-1; v_gene: TRBV21-1; abundance: NA; CDR3nt: TGTGCCAGCAGCAAAAACCGAATATACAGGGGATCCTCGCGGATAACTGAAGCTTTCTTT; CDR3aa: CASSKNRIYRGSSRITEAFF
d_gene: NA; j_gene: TRBJ2-1; v_gene: TRBV7-6; abundance: NA; CDR3nt: TGTGCCAGCAGCTTAGAGGGATCGCTTTACAATGAGCAGTTCTTC; CDR3aa: CASSLEGSLYNEQFF
d_gene: NA; j_gene: TRBJ2-3; v_gene: TRBV19; abundance: NA; CDR3nt: TGTGCCAGTAGTATACTGGGCCGCGGGGCAGATACGCAGTATTTT; CDR3aa: CASSILGRGADTQYF
d_gene: TRBD1; j_gene: TRBJ1-2; v_gene: TRBV6-4; abundance: once; CDR3nt: TGTGCCAGCAGTGCGGGACAGCGATATGGCTACACCTTC; CDR3aa: CASSAGQRYGYTF
d_gene: TRBD2; j_gene: TRBJ2-1; v_gene: TRBV9; abundance: NA; CDR3nt: TGTGCCAGCAGCGGCAGTGGGACTAGCGGATTCTACAATGAGCAGTTCTTC; CDR3aa: CASSGSGTSGFYNEQFF
d_gene: NA; j_gene: TRBJ2-7; v_gene: TRBV6-2/TRBV6-3; abundance: NA; CDR3nt: TGTGCCAGCAGCTATGTGGGACTGCCAGGGGACGAGCAGTACTTC; CDR3aa: CASSYVGLPGDEQYF
d_gene: NA; j_gene: TRBJ2-1; v_gene: TRBV29-1; abundance: NA; CDR3nt: TGCAGCCTTCGTAGCGCGCAGTATTACAATGAGCAGTTCTTC; CDR3aa: CSLRSAQYYNEQFF
d_gene: NA; j_gene: TRBJ1-5; v_gene: TRBV5-6; abundance: NA; CDR3nt: TGTGCCAGCAGCTTGGGGCAGGGTGGCCAGCCCCAGCATTTT; CDR3aa: CASSLGQGGQPQHF
d_gene: NA; j_gene: TRBJ2-2; v_gene: TRBV9; abundance: NA; CDR3nt: TGTGCCAGCAGCGTTCAGGGGGGAGTCTACACCGGGGAGCTGTTTTTT; CDR3aa: CASSVQGGVYTGELFF
d_gene: TRBD2; j_gene: TRBJ2-3; v_gene: TRBV7-2; abundance: few; CDR3nt: TGTGCCAGCAGCCCCGGGGGGTGGCCGTCAGATACGCAGTATTTT; CDR3aa: CASSPGGWPSDTQYF
d_gene: TRBD1; j_gene: TRBJ1-5; v_gene: TRBV3-1/TRBV3-2; abundance: NA; CDR3nt: TGTGCCAGCAGCTCCAGTAGACAGGGAGATCAGCCCCAGCATTTT; CDR3aa: CASSSSRQGDQPQHF
d_gene: NA; j_gene: TRBJ2-7; v_gene: TRBV6-5; abundance: NA; CDR3nt: TGTGCCAGCAGTCTAAAATCAGGGGACGGGGAGCAGTACTTC; CDR3aa: CASSLKSGDGEQYF
d_gene: TRBD1; j_gene: TRBJ1-5; v_gene: TRBV19; abundance: NA; CDR3nt: TGTGCCAGTAGTCTGGGGACAGGCACTAATCAGCCCCAGCATTTT; CDR3aa: CASSLGTGTNQPQHF
d_gene: NA; j_gene: TRBJ1-3; v_gene: TRBV6-5; abundance: once; CDR3nt: TGTGCCAGCAGTTACGACAACGACTCTGGAAACACCATATATTTT; CDR3aa: CASSYDNDSGNTIYF
d_gene: NA; j_gene: TRBJ2-5; v_gene: TRBV19; abundance: once; CDR3nt: TGTGCCAGTAGCTTCATGGGGGGGGCGGGAGAGACCCAGTACTTC; CDR3aa: CASSFMGGAGETQYF
d_gene: NA; j_gene: TRBJ1-6; v_gene: TRBV27; abundance: once; CDR3nt: TGTGCCAGCAGTTTATTGGGGGCCAATTCACCCCTCCACTTT; CDR3aa: CASSLLGANSPLHF
d_gene: TRBD1; j_gene: TRBJ2-5; v_gene: TRBV27; abundance: NA; CDR3nt: TGTGCCAGCAGAGAAGGGGGCGCCGAGACCCAGTACTTC; CDR3aa: CASREGGAETQYF
d_gene: NA; j_gene: TRBJ2-5; v_gene: TRBV28; abundance: NA; CDR3nt: TGTGCCAGCAGTTTATACGGGGAGACCCAGTACTTC; CDR3aa: CASSLYGETQYF
d_gene: TRBD1; j_gene: TRBJ2-1; v_gene: TRBV28; abundance: once; CDR3nt: TGTGCCAGCAGCCCCCATACTTCAGGGGGCGATGAGCAGTTCTTC; CDR3aa: CASSPHTSGGDEQFF
d_gene: TRBD1; j_gene: TRBJ1-5; v_gene: TRBV27; abundance: NA; CDR3nt: TGTGCCAGCAGAGGACAGGGTCTTGGCAATCAGCCCCAGCATTTT; CDR3aa: CASRGQGLGNQPQHF
d_gene: NA; j_gene: TRBJ2-3; v_gene: TRBV6-1; abundance: NA; CDR3nt: TGTGCCAGCAGTGAATTCAGGGGCGAGTTGGCAGATACGCAGTATTTT; CDR3aa: CASSEFRGELADTQYF
d_gene: NA; j_gene: TRBJ2-1; v_gene: TRBV29-1; abundance: NA; CDR3nt: TGCAGCGTCGGGACGGACGCCCAAGTTGCCAATGAGCAGTTCTTC; CDR3aa: CSVGTDAQVANEQFF
d_gene: NA; j_gene: TRBJ2-1; v_gene: TRBV4-3; abundance: few; CDR3nt: TGCGCCAGCAGCCAAGATGATGCGTGGGGGAACGAGCAGTTCTTC; CDR3aa: CASSQDDAWGNEQFF
d_gene: TRBD1; j_gene: TRBJ2-3; v_gene: TRBV2; abundance: NA; CDR3nt: TGTGCCAGCAGTGACAGGGGGCGTAGAGATACGCAGTATTTT; CDR3aa: CASSDRGRRDTQYF
d_gene: NA; j_gene: TRBJ2-2; v_gene: TRBV27; abundance: NA; CDR3nt: TGTGCCAGCAGTCCCCTACCCACCGGGGAGCTGTTTTTT; CDR3aa: CASSPLPTGELFF
d_gene: TRBD1; j_gene: TRBJ2-7; v_gene: TRBV5-5; abundance: NA; CDR3nt: TGTGCCAGCAGCTTAGGACAGGGCGGCTACGAGCAGTACTTC; CDR3aa: CASSLGQGGYEQYF
d_gene: NA; j_gene: TRBJ2-3; v_gene: TRBV10-3; abundance: NA; CDR3nt: TGTGCCATCAGTGGGAGGGGCACAGATACGCAGTATTTT; CDR3aa: CAISGRGTDTQYF
d_gene: NA; j_gene: TRBJ1-4; v_gene: TRBV19; abundance: once; CDR3nt: TGTGCCAGTAGTACCCCCGCGCAGGGGTCTAATGAAAAACTGTTTTTT; CDR3aa: CASSTPAQGSNEKLFF
d_gene: NA; j_gene: TRBJ2-7; v_gene: TRBV6-5; abundance: NA; CDR3nt: TGTGCCAGCGGCGACAGGAGGAGCTCCTACGAGCAGTACTTC; CDR3aa: CASGDRRSSYEQYF
d_gene: NA; j_gene: TRBJ2-7; v_gene: TRBV5-8; abundance: NA; CDR3nt: TGTGCCAGCAGCTTGGGTAGGGCCCTTTCAATCTCCTACGAGCAGTACTTC; CDR3aa: CASSLGRALSISYEQYF
d_gene: TRBD1; j_gene: TRBJ1-1; v_gene: TRBV11-2; abundance: NA; CDR3nt: TGTGCCAGCAGCTCAATGGGACAGGGGTTTTCTGAAGCTTTCTTT; CDR3aa: CASSSMGQGFSEAFF
d_gene: NA; j_gene: TRBJ2-3; v_gene: TRBV5-6; abundance: NA; CDR3nt: TGTGCCAGCAGCTTGGGGCTAGCGCCAGATACGCAGTATTTT; CDR3aa: CASSLGLAPDTQYF
d_gene: TRBD1; j_gene: TRBJ1-1; v_gene: TRBV6-6; abundance: NA; CDR3nt: TGTGCCAGCAGTTATCCAGGACAGGGTTTGAACACTGAAGCTTTCTTT; CDR3aa: CASSYPGQGLNTEAFF
d_gene: NA; j_gene: TRBJ1-5; v_gene: TRBV7-9; abundance: NA; CDR3nt: TGTGCCAGCAGCTTAGACAGTGAGCGTCAGCCCCAGCATTTT; CDR3aa: CASSLDSERQPQHF
d_gene: NA; j_gene: TRBJ2-6; v_gene: TRBV2; abundance: NA; CDR3nt: TGTGCCAGCAGGCAGGGGCCTGGGGCCAACGTCCTGACTTTC; CDR3aa: CASRQGPGANVLTF
d_gene: TRBD1; j_gene: TRBJ1-2; v_gene: TRBV5-6; abundance: NA; CDR3nt: TGTGCCAGCAGCACTGGAACCGGGACAGGGGATGGCTACACCTTC; CDR3aa: CASSTGTGTGDGYTF
d_gene: TRBD2; j_gene: TRBJ2-3; v_gene: TRBV10-2; abundance: NA; CDR3nt: TGCGCCAGCAGTCTAGAGCGGGGAGCAGATACGCAGTATTTT; CDR3aa: CASSLERGADTQYF
d_gene: NA; j_gene: TRBJ2-7; v_gene: TRBV11-3; abundance: NA; CDR3nt: TGTGCCAGCAGCTTATCGCCAGGCGAGCACGAGCAGTACTTC; CDR3aa: CASSLSPGEHEQYF
d_gene: NA; j_gene: TRBJ2-3; v_gene: TRBV30; abundance: NA; CDR3nt: TGTGCCTGGAGTGTATCAATTACAGCTACGCAGTATTTT; CDR3aa: CAWSVSITATQYF
d_gene: NA; j_gene: TRBJ2-1; v_gene: TRBV4-2; abundance: NA; CDR3nt: TGTGCCAGCAGCCGAACGGAAGGTAATGAGCAGTTCTTC; CDR3aa: CASSRTEGNEQFF
d_gene: TRBD2; j_gene: TRBJ2-3; v_gene: TRBV11-2; abundance: once; CDR3nt: TGTGCCAGCAGACGGATAGCGGGGGGTGCAGATACGCAGTATTTT; CDR3aa: CASRRIAGGADTQYF
d_gene: NA; j_gene: TRBJ2-3; v_gene: TRBV7-2; abundance: NA; CDR3nt: TGTGCCAGCAGCTTAAGGCGGACGACCACAGATACGCAGTATTTT; CDR3aa: CASSLRRTTTDTQYF
d_gene: TRBD1; j_gene: TRBJ2-5; v_gene: TRBV7-6; abundance: NA; CDR3nt: TGTGCCAGCAGCCTGACAGGGGAGGCGGAGACCCAGTACTTC; CDR3aa: CASSLTGEAETQYF
d_gene: NA; j_gene: TRBJ2-3; v_gene: TRBV19; abundance: NA; CDR3nt: TGTGCCAGTCGTATCCGCGGCACAGATACGCAGTATTTT; CDR3aa: CASRIRGTDTQYF
d_gene: NA; j_gene: TRBJ1-3; v_gene: TRBV2; abundance: NA; CDR3nt: TGTGCCACAGCCCCAGGCCCCTCTGGAAACACCATATATTTT; CDR3aa: CATAPGPSGNTIYF
d_gene: NA; j_gene: TRBJ1-5; v_gene: TRBV5-6; abundance: NA; CDR3nt: TGTGCCAGCAGCTTGGGAGGGAGCAATCAGCCCCAGCATTTT; CDR3aa: CASSLGGSNQPQHF
d_gene: NA; j_gene: TRBJ1-5; v_gene: TRBV7-9; abundance: NA; CDR3nt: TGTGCCAGCAGCTTAGGGGCAGGGGCTAATCAGCCCCAGCATTTT; CDR3aa: CASSLGAGANQPQHF
d_gene: NA; j_gene: TRBJ1-2; v_gene: TRBV12-5; abundance: NA; CDR3nt: TGTGCTAGTGGTAACCTGAGGGGAGGTGGCTACACCTTC; CDR3aa: CASGNLRGGGYTF
d_gene: NA; j_gene: TRBJ2-7; v_gene: TRBV6-2/TRBV6-3; abundance: NA; CDR3nt: TGTGCCAGCAGTGACTCTTTTAACGAGCAGTACTTC; CDR3aa: CASSDSFNEQYF
d_gene: NA; j_gene: TRBJ2-7; v_gene: TRBV3-1/TRBV3-2; abundance: NA; CDR3nt: TGTGCCAGCAGCTCCCCCTACGAGCAGTACTTC; CDR3aa: CASSSPYEQYF
d_gene: NA; j_gene: TRBJ1-3; v_gene: TRBV12-3/TRBV12-4; abundance: NA; CDR3nt: TGTGCCAGCGGTGGAAACACCATATATTTT; CDR3aa: CASGGNTIYF
d_gene: NA; j_gene: TRBJ2-1; v_gene: TRBV12-3/TRBV12-4; abundance: NA; CDR3nt: TGTGCCAGTCAAGTCGCGGATGAGCAGTTCTTC; CDR3aa: CASQVADEQFF
d_gene: NA; j_gene: TRBJ1-1; v_gene: TRBV3-1/TRBV3-2; abundance: NA; CDR3nt: TGTGCCAGCAGCCAGGTGACAGAGAACACTGAAGCTTTCTTT; CDR3aa: CASSQVTENTEAFF
d_gene: TRBD2; j_gene: TRBJ2-7; v_gene: TRBV5-1; abundance: NA; CDR3nt: TGCGCCAGCAGCTTGAGCGGGGCCTACGAGCAGTACTTC; CDR3aa: CASSLSGAYEQYF
d_gene: TRBD2; j_gene: TRBJ2-1; v_gene: TRBV7-3; abundance: NA; CDR3nt: TGTGCCAGCAGCTATGATATAGCGGGCGGGGAGCAGTTCTTC; CDR3aa: CASSYDIAGGEQFF
d_gene: NA; j_gene: TRBJ1-5; v_gene: TRBV5-1; abundance: NA; CDR3nt: TGCGCCAGCAGCTTGATCCCCGAGGAGCCCCAGCATTTT; CDR3aa: CASSLIPEEPQHF
d_gene: NA; j_gene: TRBJ1-4; v_gene: TRBV2; abundance: once; CDR3nt: TGTGCCAGCAGTCCTGCAAGGGTGGCTAATGAAAAACTGTTTTTT; CDR3aa: CASSPARVANEKLFF